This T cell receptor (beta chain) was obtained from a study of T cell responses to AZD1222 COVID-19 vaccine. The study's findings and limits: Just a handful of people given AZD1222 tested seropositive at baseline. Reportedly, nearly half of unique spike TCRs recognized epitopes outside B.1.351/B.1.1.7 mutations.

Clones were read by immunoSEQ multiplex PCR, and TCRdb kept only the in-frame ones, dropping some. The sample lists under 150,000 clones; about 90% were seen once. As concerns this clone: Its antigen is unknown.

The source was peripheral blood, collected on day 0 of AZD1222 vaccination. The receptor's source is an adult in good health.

CDR3 nucleotide sequence: TGTGCCAGCACCGGGACGGAAGAGACCCAGTACTTC. It yields the protein CASTGTEETQYF. The V gene is TRBV7-9, the J gene TRBJ2-5, with D tentatively TRBD1 or TRBD2 (5 bases each). The CDR3 length is 12 residues. The V gene's germline CDR1 is SEHNR and CDR2 FQNEAQ (reference sequence). Trimming stripped 7 bases from V and 3 bases from J, with 9 bases between.